This T cell receptor beta chain emerged from a study of CD8 T cells in ankylosing spondylitis. Study-wide results and limits: Clones that were linked to disease were CD8+ and were relatively rare in peripheral blood. Ankylosing spondylitis blood appeared to be characterized by a TCR beta motif of roughly eight highly homologous variants.

TCRdb redid the calling of the 5' RACE reads with MiXCR, one entry per CDR3 protein. The repertoire has 200,000 to 300,000 distinct CDR3 sequences, more than 20% of them found once; the top ten carry more than 0.6%. CDR3 length equals 13 residues. From germline, CDR1 is DFQATT and CDR2 SNEGSKA (reference sequence). V gave up 0 bases and J gave up 6 bases, with 11 bases separating them. This clonotype was observed many times. The antigen is not known. The chain links TRBV20-1 to TRBJ1-1; a weak D match, TRBD1 (6 bases). What was sequenced was blood, either unsorted or a sorted T cell fraction (not recorded which). The TCR was taken from a male donor with ankylosing spondylitis or in good health (not recorded which). CDR3 protein: CSARDWGASEAFF. In DNA, the CDR3 is TGCAGTGCTAGAGATTGGGGGGCCTCTGAAGCTTTCTTT.